This TCR beta chain was recorded in a study of blood T cell repertoires in COVID-19. Study in general: Donors in the United States, Italy and Spain gave samples during acute or convalescent COVID-19. Nucleic acid was either cDNA or gDNA, and it came from T cells, B-cell-depleted T cells, or PBMCs.

The CDR3 totals 17 residues. CDR1 is LGHNA and CDR2 is YNFKEQ in the germline V gene. V was shortened by 2 bases and J by 9 bases, with 23 bases between the two germline ends. How the authors handled the data: How many nucleated cells were present was estimated from reference gene primer amplification. Assay: immunoSEQ multiplex PCR; the TCRdb copy retains only in-frame clones and omits some. The V and J calls and clone size are taken from that table; D and trimming were inferred from the DNA. The sample carries tens of thousands of clones, approximately 82% recorded once. The sample taken for sequencing was peripheral blood. The V and J genes are TRBV4-2 and TRBJ2-1, with D perhaps matching TRBD2 (6 bases). The TCR originated in a woman aged 55 to 70 with acute or convalescent COVID-19. This CDR3 reads CASSQWGGTSPRGEQFF. The DNA for the CDR3 is TGTGCCAGCAGCCAATGGGGCGGGACTTCCCCACGGGGTGAGCAGTTCTTC.